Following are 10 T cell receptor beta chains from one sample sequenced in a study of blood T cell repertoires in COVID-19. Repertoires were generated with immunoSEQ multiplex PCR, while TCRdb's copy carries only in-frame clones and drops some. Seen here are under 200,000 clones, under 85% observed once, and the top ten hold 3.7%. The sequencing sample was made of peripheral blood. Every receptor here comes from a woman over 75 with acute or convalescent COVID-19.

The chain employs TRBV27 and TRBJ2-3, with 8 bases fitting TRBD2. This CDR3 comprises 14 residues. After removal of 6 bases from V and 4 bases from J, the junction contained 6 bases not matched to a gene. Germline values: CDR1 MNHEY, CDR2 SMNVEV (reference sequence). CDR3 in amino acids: CASRRSGSADTQYF. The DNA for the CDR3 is TGTGCCAGCAGGCGGAGCGGGAGTGCAGATACGCAGTATTTT.

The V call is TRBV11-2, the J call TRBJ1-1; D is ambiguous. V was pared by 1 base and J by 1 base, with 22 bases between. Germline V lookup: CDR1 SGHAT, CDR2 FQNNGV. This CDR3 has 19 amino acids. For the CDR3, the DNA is TGTGCCAGCAGCTTAGGAGGTATTCGCGGAAGCGAATCGAACACTGAAGCTTTCTTT. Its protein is CASSLGGIRGSESNTEAFF.

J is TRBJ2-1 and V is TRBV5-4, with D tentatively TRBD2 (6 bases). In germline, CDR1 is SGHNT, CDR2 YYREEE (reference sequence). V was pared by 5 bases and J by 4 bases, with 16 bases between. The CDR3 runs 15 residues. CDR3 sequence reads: CASRLWERAYNEQFF. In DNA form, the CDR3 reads TGTGCCAGCAGGCTCTGGGAGCGGGCTTACAATGAGCAGTTCTTC.

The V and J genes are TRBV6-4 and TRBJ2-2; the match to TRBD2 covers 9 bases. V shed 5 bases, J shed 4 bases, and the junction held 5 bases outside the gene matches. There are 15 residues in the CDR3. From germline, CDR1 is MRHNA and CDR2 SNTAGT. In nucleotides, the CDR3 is TGTGCCAGCAGTACCAGCGGGGGGTTCACCGGGGAGCTGTTTTTT. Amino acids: CASSTSGGFTGELFF.

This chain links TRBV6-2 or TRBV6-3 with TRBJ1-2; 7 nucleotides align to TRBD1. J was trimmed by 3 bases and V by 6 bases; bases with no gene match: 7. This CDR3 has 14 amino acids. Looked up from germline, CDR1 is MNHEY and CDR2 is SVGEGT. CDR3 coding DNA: TGTGCCAGCAGCACCCCGGGACAGCACTATGGCTACACCTTC. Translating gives CASSTPGQHYGYTF.

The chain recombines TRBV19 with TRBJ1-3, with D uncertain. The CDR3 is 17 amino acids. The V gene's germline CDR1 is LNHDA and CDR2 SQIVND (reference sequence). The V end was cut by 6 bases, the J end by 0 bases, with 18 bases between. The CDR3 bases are TGTGCCAGTAGCGATCCGACGGGAAAGAGCTCTGGAAACACCATATATTTT. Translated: CASSDPTGKSSGNTIYF.

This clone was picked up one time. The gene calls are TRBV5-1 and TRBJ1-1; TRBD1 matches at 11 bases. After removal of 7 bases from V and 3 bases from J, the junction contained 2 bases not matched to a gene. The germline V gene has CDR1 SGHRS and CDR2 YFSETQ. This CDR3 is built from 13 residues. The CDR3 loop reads CASSGQGDTEAFF. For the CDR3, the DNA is TGCGCCAGCTCGGGACAGGGGGACACTGAAGCTTTCTTT.

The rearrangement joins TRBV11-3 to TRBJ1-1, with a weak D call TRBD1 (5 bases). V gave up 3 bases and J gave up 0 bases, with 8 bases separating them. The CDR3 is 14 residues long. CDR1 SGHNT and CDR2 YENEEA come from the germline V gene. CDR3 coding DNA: TGTGCCAGCAGCTTCTCAGGGATGAACACTGAAGCTTTCTTT. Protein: CASSFSGMNTEAFF.

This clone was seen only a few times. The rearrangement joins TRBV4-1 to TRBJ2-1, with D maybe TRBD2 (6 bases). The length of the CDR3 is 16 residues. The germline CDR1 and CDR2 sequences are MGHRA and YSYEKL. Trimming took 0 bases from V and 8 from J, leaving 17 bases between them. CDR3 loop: CASSQERRGIEYEQFF. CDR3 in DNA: TGCGCCAGCAGCCAAGAGCGGCGGGGAATCGAATATGAGCAGTTCTTC.

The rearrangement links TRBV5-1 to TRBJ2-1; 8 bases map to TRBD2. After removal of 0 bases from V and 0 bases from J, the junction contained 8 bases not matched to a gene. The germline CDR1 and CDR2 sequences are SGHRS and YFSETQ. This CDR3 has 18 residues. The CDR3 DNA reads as TGCGCCAGCAGCTTGGCCGGGGAGCGGGGGAGCTCCTACAATGAGCAGTTCTTC. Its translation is CASSLAGERGSSYNEQFF.